This T cell receptor beta chain was captured by sequencing in a study of long-term antiretroviral therapy in people with HIV (dated by TCRdb to between 2020 and 2023). A note on the overall study: The earliest samples were collected approximately a decade before the 2015 WHO recommendation for immediate ART, a period when ART was typically delayed until CD4 counts fell. A retrospective serial study tested whether changes in peripheral blood TRB repertoire composition and diversity were associated with ART initiation and durable HIV suppression. A total of roughly 200 cryopreserved PBMC samples came from 25 to 35 adults with confirmed HIV infection and were collected serially over a mean of roughly six years (range 1-12). Eleven of the 30 participants with HIV were female. No cross-contamination during QIAcube processing turned up in test extractions that ran a monoclonal T-cell line alongside around 32 polyclonal samples.

Study-wide findings and limitations: Starting ART was linked to a significant rise in TRB diversity, yet even after long-term ART the diversity remained significantly lower than in transplant donor controls. Expanded TRB clones identified before ART initiation dominated the repertoire at all time points, although this dominance fluctuated and declined in many PLHIV after ART. Samples dated from 2004 to 2017, and the ART regimens used may be less effective than current ones. No data were available on ART adherence, viral resistance or therapy changes, limiting inferences about post-ART repertoire changes. Since PBMC availability was limited, sequencing covered only the TCR beta chain, with no alpha chain pairing. Because cell numbers in pre-ART samples were limited, unsorted PBMC were profiled instead of sorted CD4+ and CD8+ T cells. CDR3 length ranges in HIV repertoires were narrower than in controls, and network structure suggested an antigen-experienced repertoire with only a slight naive shift after ART.

To be included, a participant needed at least one PBMC sample from before ART initiation plus at least two post-ART samples. Treatment was received in the United States of America by all participants with HIV. Before DNA extraction, cryopreserved samples of about 1-11 million PBMC were thawed and then washed. At the time of the earliest PBMC sample for each participant with HIV, ages ranged from about 20 to 55 years. Each participant contributed PBMC samples from 1-4 timepoints before ART initiation and 2-8 timepoints after ART initiation, with a median of 7 samples. Serial HIV viral load, CD4+ T-cell count, ART history and demographic data were obtained for every participant. Genomic DNA was extracted from unsorted PBMC with a Qiagen kit on a QIAcube, with processing performed in batches of 12 samples. The germline V gene encodes CDR1 LNHDA and CDR2 SQIVND (reference sequence). Including the terminal cysteine and phenylalanine, the CDR3 comprises 15 residues. The only DNA kept is the CDR3, 45 bases in frame from the first base. The V and J ends are trimmed by 1 base and 1 base, leaving 8 bases between them.

This clone showed up just once. Its antigen specificity is not known. Base qualities are not recorded, but no much larger clone differs from it by a single base. The immunoSEQ hsTCRB v3.0 assay was used at survey level resolution for TRB variable region sequencing. A depth of about 40,000-55,000 T-cell genomes per sample was targeted for TRB sequencing. Pooled TRB libraries were sequenced on an Illumina MiSeq with a v3 150-cycle kit. The study's processing was this. Repertoire analysis ran in R within a reproducible Nextflow workflow covering QC, data transformation and analysis. Custom analyses were implemented in LymphoSeq2, an R package for AIRR-Seq data exploration. After excluding a handful of samples that yielded fewer than 5000 total TRB sequences, 190 or so HIV repertoires remained for analysis. Among the approximately 180 retained HIV repertoires, some 59 were collected before ART initiation and roughly 130 after ART initiation. Repertoires were downsampled to 5000 TRB nucleotide sequences, and summary statistics were averaged over 100 downsampling iterations. Only TRB sequences with CDR3 regions of at least seven amino acids were retained for analysis. Diversity was assessed using a clonality score derived from Shannon entropy and using the Gini coefficient. In repertoire networks, the top 5000 CDR3 amino acid sequences were linked whenever an edit distance of one separated two sequences. For TRB CDR3 amino acid sequences, GLIPH2 was used to predict antigen specificity groups and MHC restriction. To flag known CMV, EBV, HIV or tissue antigen associations, CDR3 amino acid sequences were matched against VDJdb and McPAS-TCR. Pre-ART, post-ART and control groups were compared with Wilcoxon signed-rank tests and Holm-Bonferroni correction. This immuneACCESS table, as held by TCRdb, lists in-frame sequences with V and J called but not all clones. Of the missing ones, under half trace to an unresolved V gene in checked studies; the others have no known cause. V, J and clone size reflect that table, while D and trimming were determined from the DNA. Across this sample there are some 48,000 clones, with roughly four fifths seen only once. Jointly, the top ten make up 2.5% to 3% of the sample.

The chain is made from TRBV19 and TRBJ1-5, with TRBD1 perhaps the D gene, on 6 matching bases. The receptor's source is a woman younger than 35 with HIV. The sample here was unsorted PBMCs, taken 0.8 years after starting antiretroviral therapy. The DNA sequence is given as TGTGCCAGTAGTATAGGGGGGGCCAGCAATCAGCCCCAGCATTTT. This codes for CASSIGGASNQPQHF.